The clone carrying this T cell receptor (beta chain) has only a few counts. Unique molecular identifiers were affixed to single, distinct cDNA molecules. MiXCR, applied by TCRdb to the 5' RACE reads, yields one record per CDR3 protein. The table shows approximately 71,000 distinct CDR3 sequences, with around 13% occurring only once. The V gene's germline CDR1 is SQVTM and CDR2 ANQGSEA. CDR3 length equals 10 residues. Trimming removed 7 bases at V and 6 bases at J, with 9 bases between. This sample is part of a study of early T cells in non-severe SARS-CoV-2 infection. Material for sequencing was whole blood. The TCR sequence derives from an adult who was a healthcare worker with PCR-confirmed SARS-CoV-2 infection or an uninfected control (not recorded which). The V gene is TRBV29-1, the J gene TRBJ1-2; D ambiguous. This CDR3 is CSAGSHGYTF. The DNA for the CDR3 is TGCAGCGCTGGTTCCCATGGCTACACCTTC. The complete variable domain, with remaining parts taken from reference TRBV29-1 and TRBJ1-2, reads SAVISQKPSRDICQRGTSLTIQCQVDSQVTMMFWYRQQPGQSLTLIATANQGSEATYESGFVIDKFPISRPNLTFSTLTVSNMSPEDSSIYLCSAGSHGYTFGSGTRLTVV.